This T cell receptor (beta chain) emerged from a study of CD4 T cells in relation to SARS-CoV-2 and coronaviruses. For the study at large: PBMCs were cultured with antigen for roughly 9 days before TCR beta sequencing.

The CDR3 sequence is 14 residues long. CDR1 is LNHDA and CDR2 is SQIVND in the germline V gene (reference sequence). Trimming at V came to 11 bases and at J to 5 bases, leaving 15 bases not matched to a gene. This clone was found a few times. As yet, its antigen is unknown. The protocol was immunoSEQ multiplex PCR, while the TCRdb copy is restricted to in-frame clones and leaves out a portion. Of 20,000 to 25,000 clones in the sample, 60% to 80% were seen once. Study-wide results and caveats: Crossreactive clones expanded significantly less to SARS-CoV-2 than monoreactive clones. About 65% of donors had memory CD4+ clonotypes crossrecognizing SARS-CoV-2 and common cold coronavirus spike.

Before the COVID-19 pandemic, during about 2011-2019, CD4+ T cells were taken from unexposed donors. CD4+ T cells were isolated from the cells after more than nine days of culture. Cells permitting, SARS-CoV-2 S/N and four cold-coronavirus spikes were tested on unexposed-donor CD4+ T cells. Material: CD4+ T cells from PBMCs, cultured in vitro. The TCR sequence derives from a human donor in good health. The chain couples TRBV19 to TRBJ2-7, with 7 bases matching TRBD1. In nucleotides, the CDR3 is TGTGCCGCTTCCCCGCAGGGGGTGAACCACGAGCAGTACTTC. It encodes CAASPQGVNHEQYF.